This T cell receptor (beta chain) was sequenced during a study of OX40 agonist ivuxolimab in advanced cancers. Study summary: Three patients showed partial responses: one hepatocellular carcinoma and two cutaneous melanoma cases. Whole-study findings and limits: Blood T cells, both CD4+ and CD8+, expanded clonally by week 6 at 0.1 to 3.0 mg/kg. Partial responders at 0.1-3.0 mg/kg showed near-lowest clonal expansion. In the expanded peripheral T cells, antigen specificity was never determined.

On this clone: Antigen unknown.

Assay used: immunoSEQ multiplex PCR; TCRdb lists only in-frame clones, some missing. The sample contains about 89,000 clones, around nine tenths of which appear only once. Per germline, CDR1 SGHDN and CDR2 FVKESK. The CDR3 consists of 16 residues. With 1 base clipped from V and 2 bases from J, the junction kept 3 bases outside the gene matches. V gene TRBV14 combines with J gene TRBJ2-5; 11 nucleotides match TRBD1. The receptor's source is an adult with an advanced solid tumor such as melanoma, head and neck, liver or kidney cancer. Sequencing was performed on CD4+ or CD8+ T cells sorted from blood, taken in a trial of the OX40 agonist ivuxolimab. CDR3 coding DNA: TGTGCCAGCAGCCAAGGGGACAGGGGGTGGCAAGAGACCCAGTACTTC. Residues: CASSQGDRGWQETQYF.